Below, 30 T cell receptor beta chains from the same sample are listed, as sequenced in a study of radiation and T cells in renal cell carcinoma. TCRdb's table, derived via immunoSEQ multiplex PCR, lists solely in-frame clones and lacks some. The sample lists approximately 94,000 clones; under 90% were seen once. Documented time point: baseline pretreatment blood. Documented treatment: 15 Gy SBRT to primary tumor, nephrectomy 4 weeks later. Material: blood, obtained from a patient whose treatment included radiotherapy and nephrectomy. The receptors originated from a man aged 55 to 70 with renal cell carcinoma.

The chain couples TRBV7-9 to TRBJ1-5; D may be TRBD1 (6 bases). V lost 5 bases and J 6 bases, leaving 8 bases between the germline ends. The CDR3 contains 12 residues. The V gene's germline CDR1 is SEHNR and CDR2 FQNEAQ (reference sequence). The CDR3 loop reads CASSDRFQPQHF. As DNA, the CDR3 is TGTGCCAGCAGCGACAGGTTTCAGCCCCAGCATTTT.

This chain connects TRBV7-3 to TRBJ2-1; TRBD2 might be the D (6 bases). V was shortened by 4 bases and J by 4 bases, with 11 bases between the two germline ends. The CDR3 loop spans 14 amino acids. Germline-derived CDR1 and CDR2 are SGHTA and FQGTGA. The CDR3 bases are TGTGCCAGCAGCTCCCCGGGACTTTACAATGAGCAGTTCTTC. It encodes CASSSPGLYNEQFF.

This chain links TRBV2 with TRBJ1-5; 9 bases are a match to TRBD1. Trimming at V came to 5 bases and at J to 2 bases, leaving 10 bases not matched to a gene. Per the germline V gene, CDR1 is SNHLY and CDR2 is FYNNEI. The CDR3 length is 17 residues. CDR3 amino acids: CASSRSRDRVGNQPQHF. The CDR3, as DNA: TGTGCCAGCAGTCGTTCTAGGGACAGGGTGGGCAATCAGCCCCAGCATTTT.

V is TRBV7-2 and J is TRBJ2-7, with D unresolved. CDR1 is SGHTA, CDR2 FQGNSA, per germline. V was shortened by 3 bases and J by 3 bases, with 15 bases between the two germline ends. CDR3 length: 15 residues. In DNA, the CDR3 is TGTGCCAGCAGCTTTGTGGGCGGCAGCCTCTACGAGCAGTACTTC. It specifies CASSFVGGSLYEQYF.

The chain is built from TRBV4-3 and TRBJ1-1, with unresolved D. Trimming shortened V by 1 base and J by 1 base, and 7 bases separated the two germline ends. CDR3 length: 14 amino acids. Per the germline V gene, CDR1 is LGHNA and CDR2 is YSLEER. CDR3 nucleotide sequence: TGCGCCAGCAGCCAAGGTGGGTCGAACACTGAAGCTTTCTTT. Protein: CASSQGGSNTEAFF.

The chain is built from TRBV15 and TRBJ2-1; perhaps TRBD2 as D (6 bases). The CDR3 runs 12 residues. Looked up from germline, CDR1 is LNHNV and CDR2 is YYDKDF (reference sequence). Trimming cost V 9 bases and J 5 bases, with 11 bases left between them. This CDR3 is CATSTSDNEQFF. CDR3 nucleotides: TGTGCCACTTCGACTAGTGACAATGAGCAGTTCTTC.

This clone was counted many times. DNA of the CDR3: TGCGCCAGCAGCTTACAGGGGAACTTTGAAGCTTTCTTT. This translates into CASSLQGNFEAFF. V gene TRBV5-1 combines with J gene TRBJ1-1; 7 positions agree with TRBD1. This CDR3 has 13 amino acids. CDR1 is SGHRS and CDR2 is YFSETQ in the germline V gene. The V segment lost 2 bases and the J segment 7 bases; nucleotides outside the gene matches: 5.

The genes are TRBV7-2 and TRBJ1-2; 8 bases fit TRBD1. Germline lookup yields CDR1 SGHTA and CDR2 FQGNSA. The V gene end was trimmed by 5 bases and the J gene end by 8 bases; junction bases not matched to a gene: 7. This CDR3 has 13 amino acids. CDR3 sequence reads: CASSPTGAYGYTF. CDR3 sequence (DNA): TGTGCCAGCAGCCCGACAGGGGCATACGGCTACACCTTC.

The gene calls are TRBV30 and TRBJ2-7; D ambiguous. CDR3 length: 15 amino acids. The germline CDR1 and CDR2 sequences are GTSNPN and SVGIG (reference sequence). Trimming cost V 1 base and J 3 bases, with 16 bases left between them. CDR3 nucleotides: TGTGCCTGGAGTGGATCGCTGGTTTGGGGCTACGAGCAGTACTTC. Translated, it gives CAWSGSLVWGYEQYF.

This CDR3 reads CAIRDTGTRYNEQFF. CDR3 nucleotide sequence: TGTGCCATCAGGGATACAGGAACTCGCTACAATGAGCAGTTCTTC. This chain links TRBV10-3 with TRBJ2-1; a weak D match, TRBD1 (5 bases). V lost 6 bases, J lost 3 bases, and 15 bases lay in between. Looked up from germline, CDR1 is ENHRY and CDR2 is SYGVKD. This CDR3 is 15 amino acids long.

The V call is TRBV7-2, the J call TRBJ1-5; D call uncertain. CDR1 and CDR2 from the germline V gene are SGHTA and FQGNSA. The ends were cut back, 1 base at V and 5 bases at J, with 9 bases in the middle. This CDR3 has 14 residues. CDR3 nucleotide sequence: TGTGCCAGCAGCTTAGGCTTAGGTTATCAGCCCCAGCATTTT. It translates to CASSLGLGYQPQHF. Full variable domain (missing parts from reference TRBV7-2 and TRBJ1-5): GAGVSQSPSNKVTEKGKDVELRCDPISGHTALYWYRQSLGQGLEFLIYFQGNSAPDKSGLPSDRFSAERTGGSVSTLTIQRTQQEDSAVYLCASSLGLGYQPQHFGDGTRLSIL.

This sequence joins TRBV6-6 and TRBJ1-3, with unresolved D. CDR3 length: 15 amino acids. With 5 bases removed from V and 5 bases from J, the gap between germline ends came to 16 bases. The germline V gene has CDR1 MNHNY and CDR2 SVGAGI (reference sequence). The CDR3 sequence is CASSDRTAGRNTIYF. The CDR3 coding sequence is TGTGCCAGCAGTGATAGGACGGCGGGGAGAAACACCATATATTTT.

The chain joins TRBV5-1 to TRBJ2-2, with no clear D. Germline CDR1 and CDR2: SGHRS and YFSETQ. The CDR3 totals 15 residues. V gave up 2 bases and J gave up 0 bases, with 8 bases separating them. The CDR3 DNA reads TGCGCCAGCAGCTTCCCGGATACGAACACCGGGGAGCTGTTTTTT. It specifies CASSFPDTNTGELFF.

This sequence joins TRBV6-1 and TRBJ1-4; unclear D gene. This CDR3 comprises 14 residues. Germline CDR1 and CDR2: MNHNS and SASEGT. Between the trimmed V and J ends, which lost 6 bases and 0 bases, there was a span of 8 bases. Here the CDR3 DNA reads TGTGCCAGCAGGGGTAGTGCAACTAATGAAAAACTGTTTTTT. Protein product: CASRGSATNEKLFF.

The chain has TRBV5-1 and TRBJ2-3, with D maybe TRBD1 (5 bases). Germline V lookup: CDR1 SGHRS, CDR2 YFSETQ. Trimming took off 0 bases at V and 5 bases at J, with 16 bases between the two ends. This CDR3 comprises 16 residues. CDR3 in DNA: TGCGCCAGCAGCTTGGAAAGCCAGGGCGCCCGAGATACGCAGTATTTT. Amino acids: CASSLESQGARDTQYF.

The chain combines TRBV18 with TRBJ2-4, with 8 bases matching TRBD1. The CDR3 loop spans 13 amino acids. Germline V gene sequence: CDR1 KGHSH, CDR2 LQKENI. After removal of 2 bases from V and 6 bases from J, the junction contained 0 bases not matched to a gene. CDR3 coding DNA: TGTGCCAGCTCACCAACAGGGGGAAACATTCAGTACTTC. Residues: CASSPTGGNIQYF.

This clone has a handful of counts. The V gene is TRBV14, the J gene TRBJ2-6; D may be TRBD1 (6 bases). Germline CDR1 reads SGHDN; CDR2 reads FVKESK. Trimming removed 4 bases at V and 0 bases at J, with 16 bases between. The CDR3 covers 18 residues. As DNA, the CDR3 is TGTGCCAGCAGCCCCCCTCAACAGGGAATCTCTGGGGCCAACGTCCTGACTTTC. Its translation: CASSPPQQGISGANVLTF.

The V and J genes are TRBV9 and TRBJ2-2, with a weak D call TRBD2 (6 bases). The CDR3 contains 21 residues. Looked up from germline, CDR1 is SGDLS and CDR2 is YYNGEE. V lost 1 base, J lost 4 bases, and 29 bases lay in between. The CDR3: CASSVREAGPGVRRATGELFF. The CDR3 nucleotides read TGTGCCAGCAGCGTACGGGAAGCGGGCCCCGGGGTCCGTCGTGCCACCGGGGAGCTGTTTTTT.

The chain uses TRBV29-1 and TRBJ1-3; D perhaps matches TRBD1 (5 bases). The CDR3 has 14 residues. Germline assignment: CDR1 SQVTM and CDR2 ANQGSEA. V gave up 4 bases and J gave up 0 bases, with 10 bases separating them. The CDR3 DNA follows: TGCAGCGTTGCGGGGCGTCGCTCTGGAAACACCATATATTTT. Amino acid sequence: CSVAGRRSGNTIYF.

This clone appeared a single time. The chain couples TRBV6-6 to TRBJ1-5; D gene uncertain. V lost 4 bases, J lost 7 bases, and 11 bases lay in between. Germline CDR1 and CDR2: MNHNY and SVGAGI (reference sequence). The CDR3 contains 13 residues. The CDR3: CASSSYLSQPQHF. CDR3 nucleotide sequence: TGTGCCAGCAGTTCCTATCTCAGCCAGCCCCAGCATTTT.

The chain carries TRBV5-1 and TRBJ2-7; D gene ambiguous. CDR1 is SGHRS, CDR2 YFSETQ, per germline. V gave up 0 bases and J gave up 2 bases, with 9 bases separating them. The CDR3 extends over 14 amino acids. The CDR3 region is CASSLGGNPYEQYF. The DNA for the CDR3 is TGCGCCAGCAGCTTGGGCGGCAACCCCTACGAGCAGTACTTC.

V usage is TRBV28 and J usage is TRBJ2-3, with 7 positions matching TRBD2. The V segment lost 4 bases and the J segment 5 bases; nucleotides outside the gene matches: 12. Germline-derived CDR1 and CDR2 are MDHEN and SYDVKM. This CDR3 has 16 residues. CDR3 sequence (DNA): TGTGCCAGCAGTTCGTCTAGCGCGGGAGATATAGATACGCAGTATTTT. It specifies CASSSSSAGDIDTQYF. Filled out from reference TRBV28 and TRBJ2-3, the complete variable domain reads DVKVTQSSRYLVKRTGEKVFLECVQDMDHENMFWYRQDPGLGLRLIYFSYDVKMKEKGDIPEGYSVSREKKERFSLILESASTNQTSMYLCASSSSSAGDIDTQYFGPGTRLTVL.

This clone was picked up one time. This rearrangement joins TRBV4-1 to TRBJ1-5; possible D gene TRBD1, 5 bases. The V and J ends lost 0 bases and 5 bases respectively, with 17 bases between them. This CDR3 is 17 amino acids long. Germline CDR1 reads MGHRA; CDR2 reads YSYEKL. The CDR3 protein is CASSQDSQGPSYQPQHF. In nucleotides, the CDR3 is TGCGCCAGCAGCCAAGATTCCCAGGGCCCTAGTTATCAGCCCCAGCATTTT.

V usage is TRBV29-1 and J usage is TRBJ2-4, with D possibly being TRBD2 (6 bases). Germline V gene sequence: CDR1 SQVTM, CDR2 ANQGSEA. The CDR3 runs 17 residues. The V end lost 7 bases, the J end lost 2 bases, and 24 bases lay between the germline ends. Written as DNA, the CDR3 is TGCAGCGGAAGCGTAGGAGGGTGGAGGGGTACCAAAAACATTCAGTACTTC. It specifies CSGSVGGWRGTKNIQYF.

This clone was seen a handful of times. The chain links TRBV5-1 to TRBJ1-1, with D perhaps TRBD1 (5 bases). Trimming cost V 3 bases and J 4 bases, with 10 bases left between them. The CDR3 runs to 13 residues. Per the germline V gene, CDR1 is SGHRS and CDR2 is YFSETQ. DNA for the CDR3: TGCGCCAGCAGCTGGGGCAGTTTCACTGAAGCTTTCTTT. This encodes CASSWGSFTEAFF.

Note on this clone: One end of the junction varies from germline; a read error may be responsible. This chain links TRBV7-9 with TRBJ1-2; the D gene is possibly TRBD1 (5 bases). The CDR3 sequence is 16 residues long. Germline-derived CDR1 and CDR2 are SEHNR and FQNEAQ (reference sequence). The CDR3 reads CASSLTGGWVDYGYTF. The CDR3 coding sequence is TGTGCCAGCAGCTTAACCGGGGGGTGGGTCGACTACGGCTACACCTTC.

This chain joins TRBV6-1 and TRBJ1-2, with a tentative D call TRBD1 (5 bases). Between the trimmed V and J ends, which lost 2 bases and 5 bases, there was a span of 15 bases. The CDR3 has 15 amino acids. Germline V CDR1 and CDR2: MNHNS, SASEGT. The CDR3 DNA follows: TGTGCCAGCAGTGAACTTTGGGCGGAGGGGTATGGCTACACCTTC. Translating it yields CASSELWAEGYGYTF.

The rearrangement joins TRBV19 to TRBJ2-1; TRBD2 aligns across 9 bases. The CDR3 totals 16 residues. Germline V lookup: CDR1 LNHDA, CDR2 SQIVND (reference sequence). J was trimmed by 3 bases and V by 5 bases; bases with no gene match: 8. CDR3 DNA: TGTGCCAGTAGTCTCGCGGGAGGGCAAAACTACAATGAGCAGTTCTTC. As protein: CASSLAGGQNYNEQFF.

The V and J genes are TRBV5-1 and TRBJ2-5; D might be TRBD2 (5 bases). CDR1 and CDR2 from the germline V gene are SGHRS and YFSETQ. The V and J ends lost 0 bases and 0 bases respectively, with 6 bases between them. This CDR3 spans 14 amino acids. The CDR3 spells CASSLAGNQETQYF. CDR3 nucleotides: TGCGCCAGCAGCTTGGCCGGGAACCAAGAGACCCAGTACTTC.

The V call is TRBV13, the J call TRBJ1-2, with D possibly matching TRBD1 (6 bases). CDR1 is PRHDT, CDR2 FYEKMQ, per germline (reference sequence). The CDR3 loop spans 15 amino acids. V lost 0 bases, J lost 5 bases, and 13 bases lay in between. DNA for the CDR3: TGTGCCAGCAGCTTAGGGGGGGCGCAGGGGTATGGCTACACCTTC. Translating gives CASSLGGAQGYGYTF.